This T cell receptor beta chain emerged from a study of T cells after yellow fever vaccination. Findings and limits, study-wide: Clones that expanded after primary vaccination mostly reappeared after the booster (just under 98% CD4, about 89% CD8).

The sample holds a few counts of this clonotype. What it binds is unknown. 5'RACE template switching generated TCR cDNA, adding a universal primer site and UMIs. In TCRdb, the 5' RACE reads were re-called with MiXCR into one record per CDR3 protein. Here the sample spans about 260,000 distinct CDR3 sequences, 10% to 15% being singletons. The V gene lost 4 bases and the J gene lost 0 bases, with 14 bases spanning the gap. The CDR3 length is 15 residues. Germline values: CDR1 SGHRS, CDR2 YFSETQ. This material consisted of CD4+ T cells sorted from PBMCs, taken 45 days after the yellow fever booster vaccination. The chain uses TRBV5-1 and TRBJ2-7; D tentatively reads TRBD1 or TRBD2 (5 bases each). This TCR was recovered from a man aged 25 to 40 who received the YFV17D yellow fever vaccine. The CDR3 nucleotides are TGCGCCAGCAGCCGCACCGGGACGGACTCCTACGAGCAGTACTTC. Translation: CASSRTGTDSYEQYF.